Listed below are T cell receptor beta chains from one sample, sequenced in a study of blood T cell repertoires in COVID-19. The repertoire was sequenced with immunoSEQ multiplex PCR; TCRdb's copy has only in-frame clones and lacks some. The sample carries over 250,000 clones, approximately 89% recorded once. The sample taken for sequencing was peripheral blood. The origin of the receptors is a woman aged 25 to 39 with COVID-19, enrolled during active disease. The CDR3 runs from the conserved cysteine through the conserved F or W. Fields, in order: D gene, V gene, J gene, clone size, CDR3 protein, CDR3 DNA. D genes are given only for firm matches. Clone size is not always given. Where it is, it says once, few, many or a class for expanded clones.

D: TRBD2; V: TRBV19; J: TRBJ2-7; size: .; CDR3: CASSIGGRGGRAPYEQYF; DNA: TGTGCCAGTAGTATAGGCGGGAGAGGAGGTCGAGCCCCCTACGAGCAGTACTTC
D: TRBD1; V: TRBV28; J: TRBJ2-3; size: few; CDR3: CASSTLGQGLDTQYF; DNA: TGTGCCAGCAGCACCCTTGGACAGGGGTTAGATACGCAGTATTTT
D: .; V: TRBV11-2; J: TRBJ1-2; size: once; CDR3: CASSLINQGPAGYTF; DNA: TGTGCCAGCAGCTTAATAAATCAGGGTCCTGCGGGCTACACCTTC
D: .; V: TRBV30; J: TRBJ1-4; size: .; CDR3: CAWSLKRGTNEKLFF; DNA: TGTGCCTGGAGCCTCAAGCGGGGAACTAATGAAAAACTGTTTTTT
D: .; V: TRBV4-1; J: TRBJ2-3; size: .; CDR3: CASSQYGSTDTQYF; DNA: TGCGCCAGCAGCCAATATGGCAGCACAGATACGCAGTATTTT
D: .; V: TRBV18; J: TRBJ1-1; size: .; CDR3: CASSPYQGLLDTEAFF; DNA: TGTGCCAGCTCACCCTACCAGGGTTTATTAGACACTGAAGCTTTCTTT
D: .; V: TRBV5-1; J: TRBJ1-2; size: .; CDR3: CASSRDTGRNYGYTF; DNA: TGCGCCAGCAGCCGAGATACAGGGAGAAACTATGGCTACACCTTC
D: TRBD1; V: TRBV2; J: TRBJ2-1; size: .; CDR3: CASGGQVYNEQFF; DNA: TGTGCCAGCGGTGGACAGGTTTACAATGAGCAGTTCTTC
D: .; V: TRBV25-1; J: TRBJ1-5; size: .; CDR3: CASSEGGKNQPQHF; DNA: TGTGCCAGCAGTGAAGGGGGGAAAAATCAGCCCCAGCATTTT
D: .; V: TRBV29-1; J: TRBJ1-2; size: .; CDR3: CSVEFLITGRYRYTF; DNA: TGCAGCGTTGAATTTCTAATTACAGGCCGCTATCGCTACACCTTC
D: .; V: TRBV3-1/TRBV3-2; J: TRBJ2-5; size: .; CDR3: CASSQDLGVPETQYF; DNA: TGTGCCAGCAGCCAAGATCTCGGGGTCCCGGAGACCCAGTACTTC
D: .; V: TRBV7-9; J: TRBJ1-1; size: .; CDR3: CASSFQENTEAFF; DNA: TGTGCCAGCAGCTTCCAGGAGAACACTGAAGCTTTCTTT
D: .; V: TRBV5-8; J: TRBJ1-6; size: .; CDR3: CASSSQPEAPLHF; DNA: TGTGCCAGCAGCTCCCAACCAGAGGCACCCCTCCACTTT
D: .; V: TRBV6-5; J: TRBJ2-7; size: .; CDR3: CASSYSAGTSYEQYF; DNA: TGTGCCAGCAGTTACTCGGCAGGGACTTCCTACGAGCAGTACTTC
D: .; V: TRBV2; J: TRBJ1-2; size: .; CDR3: CASSEGDTSWNGYTF; DNA: TGTGCCAGCAGTGAAGGTGACACTTCTTGGAATGGCTACACCTTC
D: .; V: TRBV14; J: TRBJ2-2; size: .; CDR3: CASSQDTGYGELFF; DNA: TGTGCCAGCAGCCAAGATACGGGGTACGGGGAGCTGTTTTTT
D: .; V: TRBV9; J: TRBJ2-3; size: .; CDR3: CASSVAARATDTQYF; DNA: TGTGCCAGCAGCGTAGCCGCCAGGGCCACAGATACGCAGTATTTT
D: .; V: TRBV6-5; J: TRBJ2-7; size: .; CDR3: CASSYSTSGTYEQYF; DNA: TGTGCCAGCAGTTATTCAACTAGTGGGACCTACGAGCAGTACTTC
D: .; V: TRBV28; J: TRBJ1-1; size: .; CDR3: CASRNSNTEAFF; DNA: TGTGCCAGCAGGAACTCGAACACTGAAGCTTTCTTT
D: .; V: TRBV30; J: TRBJ1-1; size: once; CDR3: CACTGKLNTEAFF; DNA: TGTGCCTGTACAGGGAAACTGAACACTGAAGCTTTCTTT
D: .; V: TRBV11-2; J: TRBJ2-7; size: .; CDR3: CASSFVGAYDEQYF; DNA: TGTGCCAGCAGCTTCGTGGGGGCGTACGACGAGCAGTACTTC
D: TRBD2; V: TRBV6-2/TRBV6-3; J: TRBJ2-1; size: once; CDR3: CASSYSTTSAYNEQFF; DNA: TGTGCCAGCAGTTACTCCACCACTAGCGCGTACAATGAGCAGTTCTTC
D: .; V: TRBV29-1; J: TRBJ1-1; size: once; CDR3: CSVKRALPITEAFF; DNA: TGCAGCGTTAAACGAGCCCTTCCTATCACTGAAGCTTTCTTT
D: TRBD1; V: TRBV3-1/TRBV3-2; J: TRBJ1-6; size: .; CDR3: CASSQNRGQNSPLHF; DNA: TGTGCCAGCAGCCAGAACAGGGGGCAGAATTCACCCCTCCACTTT